A single sample gave rise to the 28 T cell receptor beta chains below, sequenced in a study of blood T cells in healthy people across ages (dated by TCRdb to about 2015). The method behind the library was 5' RACE. TCRdb shows the sequencer as Illumina HiSeq 2500. The second PCR ran for roughly 7 to 11 cycles and used a J-beta primer mix along with a sample-barcoded 5' primer. TCRdb reran the public reads through fastp at Q25 and MiXCR, keeping productive beta chains. Each record represents a unique CDR3 protein, reported with the most common genes and DNA among its rows. Counted in this sample were under 700,000 distinct CDR3 sequences; about 25% of them appeared once. Roughly 10% of the sample is taken by the ten largest. Separately, the same data were catalogued under a study of T cells of mothers and their children.

Sequenced: blood. The receptors shown here come from a boy younger than 18 in good health.

The V call is TRBV5-5, the J call TRBJ1-2, with TRBD1 as a possible D gene (6 bases). V was trimmed by 4 bases and J by 4 bases, leaving 17 bases between them. Germline CDR1 reads SGHKS; CDR2 reads YYEKEE (reference sequence). The CDR3 is made up of 15 amino acids. CDR3 DNA: TGTGCCAGCAGCCCCTGGGGGCTGGGAACCTATGGCTACACCTTC. It encodes CASSPWGLGTYGYTF.

V is TRBV5-1 and J is TRBJ2-5; D unresolved. The end of the DNA fits TRBJ2-7 better, so the J call may be wrong. CDR1 is SGHRS and CDR2 is YFSETQ in the germline V gene. The length of the CDR3 is 14 residues. The CDR3 spells CASSREGSAYEQYF. CDR3 sequence (DNA): TGCGCCAGCAGTCGTGAAGGGTCGGCCTACGAGCAGTACTTC.

V gene TRBV3-1 combines with J gene TRBJ2-5; D call uncertain. The CDR3 contains 14 residues. Germline CDR1 reads LGHDT; CDR2 reads YNNKEL (reference sequence). With 1 base removed from V and 2 bases from J, the gap between germline ends came to 8 bases. The CDR3 here is CASSQVGVQETQYF. CDR3 DNA sequence: TGTGCCAGCAGCCAAGTAGGAGTACAAGAGACCCAGTACTTC.

This sequence joins TRBV12-3 or TRBV12-4 and TRBJ2-7; D is ambiguous. This CDR3 has 12 amino acids. Trimming took 8 bases from V and 4 from J, leaving 12 bases between them. The CDR3 protein is CASAPEGYEQYF. The CDR3 region has the DNA TGTGCCAGCGCCCCGGAAGGATACGAGCAGTACTTC.

As for this clonotype: It may be a read error: a sequence one base away is much more abundant. This chain connects TRBV20-1 to TRBJ2-7; 10 nucleotides match TRBD2. Germline-derived CDR1 and CDR2 are DFQATT and SNEGSKA (reference sequence). CDR3 length equals 15 residues. The CDR3 DNA is TGCAGTACTAGAGATGCTAGCGGGGGTTCCTACGAGCAGTACTTC. Protein: CSTRDASGGSYEQYF.

The table lists this clonotype with a few counts. This sequence joins TRBV28 and TRBJ2-5; the match to TRBD2 covers 7 bases. TRBJ2-7 explains the end of the DNA better; the J call may be wrong. The CDR3 totals 13 residues. Germline assignment: CDR1 MDHEN and CDR2 SYDVKM. The CDR3 DNA reads as TGTGCCAGCAGACCAAGCGGGACCTACGAGCAGTACTTC. Amino acid sequence: CASRPSGTYEQYF.

The chain joins TRBV28 to TRBJ2-1; no definite D call. CDR1 MDHEN and CDR2 SYDVKM come from the germline V gene. This CDR3 has 10 amino acids. V lost 10 bases, J lost 7 bases, and 8 bases lay in between. The CDR3 reads CATGGNEQFF. For the CDR3, the DNA is TGTGCCACCGGTGGGAATGAGCAGTTCTTC.

The chain combines TRBV6-2 or TRBV6-3 with TRBJ1-5, with TRBD1 identical over 7 bases. The CDR3 has 15 residues. V shed 6 bases, J shed 1 base, and the junction held 6 bases outside the gene matches. Per the germline V gene, CDR1 is MNHEY and CDR2 is SVGEGT. CDR3 DNA: TGTGCCAGCAGATCCCCGGGACAGAGCAATCAGCCCCAGCATTTT. Protein sequence: CASRSPGQSNQPQHF.

The J gene is TRBJ1-3, the V gene TRBV3-1; a possible D gene is TRBD1 (5 bases). The CDR3 runs 18 residues. Per germline, CDR1 LGHDT and CDR2 YNNKEL (reference sequence). V was clipped by 1 base and J by 2 bases, with 18 bases between them. CDR3 nucleotide sequence: TGTGCCAGCAGCCAAGTACCCCGACAGATGACGCCTGGAAACACCATATATTTT. As protein: CASSQVPRQMTPGNTIYF.

V gene TRBV20-1 combines with J gene TRBJ1-6; D is uncertain. The CDR3 covers 14 residues. Germline CDR1 and CDR2: DFQATT and SNEGSKA (reference sequence). The germline V and J ends were trimmed by 6 bases and 0 bases, with 9 bases remaining between them. Written as DNA, the CDR3 is TGCAGTGCCCCGGGCAGCTCCTATAATTCACCCCTCCACTTT. Its translation: CSAPGSSYNSPLHF.

This chain uses TRBV4-1 with TRBJ2-5; the match to TRBD1 covers 9 bases. Germline values: CDR1 MGHRA, CDR2 YSYEKL. Trimming removed 1 base from V and 5 bases from J; junction bases left unmatched: 11. The CDR3 has 17 residues. The DNA of the CDR3 is TGCGCCAGCAGCCAAGGAACCGGGACAGGGTATCTGGAGACCCAGTACTTC. This codes for CASSQGTGTGYLETQYF.

The chain combines TRBV21-1 with TRBJ2-7; the table's D gene call, TRBD1, was not cross checked with the DNA. TRBV21-1 is a pseudogene locus. The CDR3 totals 13 residues. The CDR3 here is CASFFGATYEQYF. The CDR3 bases are TGTGCCAGCTTCTTTGGGGCCACCTACGAGCAGTACTTC.

The table lists this clonotype with a few counts. The J gene is TRBJ2-1, the V gene TRBV9; 15 bases map to TRBD2. Trimming removed 3 bases from V and 7 bases from J; junction bases left unmatched: 5. The CDR3 consists of 16 residues. Germline V lookup: CDR1 SGDLS, CDR2 YYNGEE. The CDR3 spells CASSEGLAGGSNEQFF. Written as DNA, the CDR3 is TGTGCCAGCAGCGAGGGACTAGCGGGAGGTTCGAATGAGCAGTTCTTC.

The rearrangement uses TRBV14 and TRBJ2-1, with D possibly matching TRBD1 (6 bases). Germline CDR1 reads SGHDN; CDR2 reads FVKESK. The V end was cut by 2 bases, the J end by 1 base, with 12 bases between. CDR3 length equals 16 residues. CDR3: CASSQRGQQSYNEQFF. The CDR3 DNA reads as TGTGCCAGCAGCCAAAGAGGACAGCAATCCTACAATGAGCAGTTCTTC. Full variable domain (remainder filled in from reference TRBV14 and TRBJ2-1): EAGVTQFPSHSVIEKGQTVTLRCDPISGHDNLYWYRRVMGKEIKFLLHFVKESKQDESGMPNNRFLAERTGGTYSTLKVQPAELEDSGVYFCASSQRGQQSYNEQFFGPGTRLTVL.

A few counts support this clonotype. The chain carries TRBV20-1 and TRBJ2-1, with 7 positions matching TRBD1. The CDR3 has 17 residues. From germline, CDR1 is DFQATT and CDR2 SNEGSKA (reference sequence). The V gene end was trimmed by 4 bases and the J gene end by 1 base; junction bases not matched to a gene: 13. The chain's CDR3 is CSATPSSQGVSYNEQFF. The CDR3 nucleotides read TGCAGTGCTACTCCATCGTCGCAGGGGGTTTCCTACAATGAGCAGTTCTTC.

This clonotype occurred a few times. CDR3 amino acids: CASSFPPVVAGFSYEQYF. CDR3 DNA: TGTGCCAGCAGTTTTCCCCCAGTGGTAGCGGGGTTCTCCTACGAGCAGTACTTC. V is TRBV28 and J is TRBJ2-7; 8 bases map to TRBD2. The CDR3 contains 18 residues. The V segment lost 3 bases and the J segment 0 bases; nucleotides outside the gene matches: 13. CDR1 and CDR2 from the germline V gene are MDHEN and SYDVKM.

The chain has TRBV15 and TRBJ2-7, with TRBD1 matching over 8 bases. V lost 1 base and J lost 1; bases outside the gene matches: 3. The CDR3 is made up of 15 amino acids. Per the germline V gene, CDR1 is LNHNV and CDR2 is YYDKDF (reference sequence). CDR3 region: CATSRAGTGSYEQYF. CDR3 DNA: TGTGCCACCAGCAGAGCCGGGACAGGATCCTACGAGCAGTACTTC.

V and J are TRBV15 and TRBJ1-5, with D perhaps matching TRBD1 (6 bases). CDR3 length equals 14 residues. CDR1 and CDR2 from the germline V gene are LNHNV and YYDKDF (reference sequence). The V and J ends lost 5 bases and 5 bases respectively, with 13 bases between them. CDR3 in DNA: TGTGCCACCAGCCGCCGGGACACCTATCAGCCCCAGCATTTT. It is translated as CATSRRDTYQPQHF.

This clonotype has more than one count but fewer than ten. Written as DNA, the CDR3 is TGCGCCAGCAGCCAAGATTTAGCGGGAGTAGGCTACGAGCAGTACTTC. Protein: CASSQDLAGVGYEQYF. This chain joins TRBV4-3 and TRBJ2-7, with 9 bases that match TRBD2. Trimming took 0 bases from V and 3 from J; bases not matched to a gene: 6. This CDR3 comprises 16 residues. From germline, CDR1 is LGHNA and CDR2 YSLEER.

V is TRBV9 and J is TRBJ2-5, with D possibly TRBD2 on 6 matching bases. Germline CDR1 is SGDLS and CDR2 is YYNGEE. V was shortened by 2 bases and J by 5 bases, with 16 bases between the two germline ends. The CDR3 runs 15 residues. CDR3 residues: CASSVTWGVGETQYF. As DNA, the CDR3 is TGTGCCAGCAGCGTGACGTGGGGGGTAGGGGAGACCCAGTACTTC.

This clonotype was seen many times. The rearrangement links TRBV27 to TRBJ2-1, with D possibly being TRBD2 (6 bases). CDR3 length: 12 residues. The germline V gene encodes CDR1 MNHEY and CDR2 SMNVEV (reference sequence). The germline V and J ends were trimmed by 3 bases and 7 bases, with 7 bases remaining between them. For the CDR3, the DNA is TGTGCCAGCAGTTTGACTAGTAATGAGCAGTTCTTC. Translated, it gives CASSLTSNEQFF.

This clonotype has only a few counts. The chain uses TRBV6-6 and TRBJ1-1; TRBD1 agrees at 7 bases. Germline loops: CDR1 MNHNY, CDR2 SVGAGI (reference sequence). Trimming at V came to 3 bases and at J to 1 base, leaving 8 bases not matched to a gene. The CDR3 is 16 residues long. CDR3 amino acids: CASSYFSRTGNTEAFF. The DNA of the CDR3 is TGTGCCAGCAGTTATTTTAGTAGGACAGGGAACACTGAAGCTTTCTTT.

The rearrangement joins TRBV9 to TRBJ2-3, with 9 bases lining up with TRBD1. Germline V gene data show CDR1 as SGDLS and CDR2 as YYNGEE. The CDR3 has 15 amino acids. With V trimmed by 3 bases and J by 1 base, 3 bases remained unmatched. For the CDR3, the DNA is TGTGCCAGCAGCGAACAGGGGGCAGGCACAGATACGCAGTATTTT. It yields the protein CASSEQGAGTDTQYF.

Of note for this clonotype: Germline and junction disagree at one end, which may indicate a read error. The chain combines TRBV27 with TRBJ2-1, with D tentatively TRBD2 (5 bases). The germline gives CDR1 MNHEY, CDR2 SMNVEV (reference sequence). The CDR3 is 13 residues long. The CDR3 spells CASNLSSLNEQFF. The CDR3 DNA reads as TGTGCCAGCAATTTATCTAGCCTCAATGAGCAGTTCTTC.

This clonotype was seen only a few times. V is TRBV7-2 and J is TRBJ1-2; D is perhaps TRBD1 (5 bases). The CDR3 totals 16 residues. The V gene lost 5 bases and the J gene lost 3 bases, with 19 bases spanning the gap. Germline V lookup: CDR1 SGHTA, CDR2 FQGNSA. The CDR3 region is CASSPSAGRTHYGYTF. In DNA, the CDR3 is TGTGCCAGCAGCCCATCCGCGGGGCGGACTCACTATGGCTACACCTTC.

In this sample, this clonotype turned up a few times. This chain uses TRBV2 with TRBJ2-4, with 7 bases lining up with TRBD1. CDR1 and CDR2 (germline): SNHLY, FYNNEI. The trim removed 3 bases at V and 0 bases at J, leaving 17 bases unmatched. This CDR3 has 20 residues. The CDR3 sequence is CASSDRYGTDYDLAKNIQYF. The DNA for the CDR3 is TGTGCCAGCAGTGATAGATACGGGACAGACTACGATCTAGCCAAAAACATTCAGTACTTC.

This clonotype was counted only a few times. J is TRBJ1-1 and V is TRBV12-3 or TRBV12-4; 7 nucleotides align to TRBD1. Germline trimming cut 3 bases from V and 8 bases from J; bases unmatched to any gene: 3. The CDR3 runs to 12 residues. CDR3 sequence: CASSFRQGEAFF. The CDR3 DNA sequence: TGTGCCAGCAGTTTTCGACAGGGCGAAGCTTTCTTT.

This clonotype was seen a handful of times. This chain uses TRBV7-9 with TRBJ2-7, with unresolved D. Trimming pared 4 bases from V and 4 bases from J, leaving 17 bases between. Germline assignment: CDR1 SEHNR and CDR2 FQNEAQ (reference sequence). The CDR3 is 15 residues long. CDR3 sequence: CASSYGTAPVYEQYF. The CDR3 DNA is TGTGCCAGCAGCTATGGTACAGCACCAGTATACGAGCAGTACTTC.